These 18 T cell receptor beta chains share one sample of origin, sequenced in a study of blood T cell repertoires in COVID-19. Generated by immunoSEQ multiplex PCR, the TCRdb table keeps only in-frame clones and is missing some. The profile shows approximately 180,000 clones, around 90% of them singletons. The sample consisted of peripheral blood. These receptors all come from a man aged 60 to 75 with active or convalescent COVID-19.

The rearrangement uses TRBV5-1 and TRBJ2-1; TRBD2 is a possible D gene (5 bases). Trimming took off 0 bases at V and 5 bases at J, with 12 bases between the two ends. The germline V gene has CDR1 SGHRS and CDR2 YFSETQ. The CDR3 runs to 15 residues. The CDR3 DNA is TGCGCCAGCAGCTTGGGGCTAGCTCCCAACAATGAGCAGTTCTTC. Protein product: CASSLGLAPNNEQFF.

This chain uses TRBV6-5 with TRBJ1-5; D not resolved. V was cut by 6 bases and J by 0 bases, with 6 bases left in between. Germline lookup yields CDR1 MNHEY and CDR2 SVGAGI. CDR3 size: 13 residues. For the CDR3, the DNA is TGTGCCAGCAGGGCAGATAGCAATCAGCCCCAGCATTTT. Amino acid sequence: CASRADSNQPQHF.

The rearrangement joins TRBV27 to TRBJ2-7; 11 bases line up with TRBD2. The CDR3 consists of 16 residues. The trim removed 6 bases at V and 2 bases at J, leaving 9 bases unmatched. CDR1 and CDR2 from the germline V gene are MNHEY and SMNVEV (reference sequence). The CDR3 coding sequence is TGTGCCAGCAGCCCCGTACTAGCGGGGGTTCCCTACGAGCAGTACTTC. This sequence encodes CASSPVLAGVPYEQYF.

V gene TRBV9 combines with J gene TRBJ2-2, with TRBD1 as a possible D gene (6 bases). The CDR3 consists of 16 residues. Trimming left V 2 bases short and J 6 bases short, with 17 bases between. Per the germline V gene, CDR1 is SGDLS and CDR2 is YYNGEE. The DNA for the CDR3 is TGTGCCAGCAGCGTTCAACCACAGGGTACGCCCGGGGAGCTGTTTTTT. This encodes CASSVQPQGTPGELFF.

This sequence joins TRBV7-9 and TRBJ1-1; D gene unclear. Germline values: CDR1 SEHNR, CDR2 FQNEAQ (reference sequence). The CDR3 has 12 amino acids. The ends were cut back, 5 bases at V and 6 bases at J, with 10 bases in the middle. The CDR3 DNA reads TGTGCCAGCAGCCTAATAAACTCTGAAGCTTTCTTT. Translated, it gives CASSLINSEAFF.

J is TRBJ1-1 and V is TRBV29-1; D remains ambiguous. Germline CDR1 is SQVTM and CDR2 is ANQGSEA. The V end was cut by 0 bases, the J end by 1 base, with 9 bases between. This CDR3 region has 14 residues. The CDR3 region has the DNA TGCAGCGTTGAAGAACGAGGTACGAACACTGAAGCTTTCTTT. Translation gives CSVEERGTNTEAFF.

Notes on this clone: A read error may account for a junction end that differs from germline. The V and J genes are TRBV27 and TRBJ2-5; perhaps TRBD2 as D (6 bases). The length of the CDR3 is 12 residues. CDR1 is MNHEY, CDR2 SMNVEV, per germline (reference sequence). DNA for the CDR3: TGCCCTAAGGAGGGGATGGGGGAGACCCAGTACTTC. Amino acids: CPKEGMGETQYF.

CDR3 nucleotide sequence: TGTGCCAGCAGCTTGGGGTTAGGGGTGGGCTATGGCTACACCTTC. Amino acid sequence: CASSLGLGVGYGYTF. The chain recombines TRBV5-5 with TRBJ1-2; maybe TRBD1 (5 bases). The CDR3 totals 15 residues. The germline V gene has CDR1 SGHKS and CDR2 YYEKEE (reference sequence). Trimming stripped 0 bases from V and 4 bases from J, with 13 bases between.

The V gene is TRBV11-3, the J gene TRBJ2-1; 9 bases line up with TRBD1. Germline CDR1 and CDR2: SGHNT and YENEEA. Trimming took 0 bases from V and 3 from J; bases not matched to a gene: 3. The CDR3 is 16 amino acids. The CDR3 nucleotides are TGTGCCAGCAGCTTAGAAGGGACAGGGAACTACAATGAGCAGTTCTTC. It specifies CASSLEGTGNYNEQFF.

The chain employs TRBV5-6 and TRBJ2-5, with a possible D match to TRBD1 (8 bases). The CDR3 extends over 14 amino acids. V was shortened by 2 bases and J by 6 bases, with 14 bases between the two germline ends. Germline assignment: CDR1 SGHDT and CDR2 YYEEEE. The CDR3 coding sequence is TGTGCCAGCAGCTTTTTACAGGGGGGGAAGACCCAGTACTTC. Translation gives CASSFLQGGKTQYF.

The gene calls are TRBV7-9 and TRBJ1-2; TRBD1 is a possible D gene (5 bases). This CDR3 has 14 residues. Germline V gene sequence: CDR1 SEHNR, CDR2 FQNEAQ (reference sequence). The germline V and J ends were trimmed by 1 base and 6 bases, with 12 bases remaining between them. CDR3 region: CASSLESPGDGYTF. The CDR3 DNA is TGTGCCAGCAGCTTAGAGTCCCCGGGGGATGGCTACACCTTC.

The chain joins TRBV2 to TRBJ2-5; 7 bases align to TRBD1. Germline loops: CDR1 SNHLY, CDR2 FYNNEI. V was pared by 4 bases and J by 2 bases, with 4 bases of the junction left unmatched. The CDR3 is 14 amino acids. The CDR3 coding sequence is TGTGCCAGCAGTGCAGGGACAGATCAAGAGACCCAGTACTTC. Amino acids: CASSAGTDQETQYF. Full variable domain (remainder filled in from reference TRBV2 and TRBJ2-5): EPEVTQTPSHQVTQMGQEVILRCVPISNHLYFYWYRQILGQKVEFLVSFYNNEISEKSEIFDDQFSVERPDGSNFTLKIRSTKLEDSAMYFCASSAGTDQETQYFGPGTRLLVL.

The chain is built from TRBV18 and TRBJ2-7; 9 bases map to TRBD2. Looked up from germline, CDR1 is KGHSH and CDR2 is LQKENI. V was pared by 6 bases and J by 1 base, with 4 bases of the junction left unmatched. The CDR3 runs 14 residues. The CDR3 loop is CASSASGGSYEQYF. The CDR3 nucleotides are TGTGCCAGCTCTGCGAGCGGGGGGTCCTACGAGCAGTACTTC.

The CDR3 DNA reads TGTGCCAGCTCACCCCTCGGTGAGACAAAATCAAACTATGGCTACACCTTC. Translation gives CASSPLGETKSNYGYTF. This chain joins TRBV18 and TRBJ1-2; D is unresolved. V was shortened by 3 bases and J by 2 bases, with 19 bases between the two germline ends. This CDR3 region has 17 residues. Germline CDR1 and CDR2: KGHSH and LQKENI. The complete variable domain, with remaining parts taken from reference TRBV18 and TRBJ1-2, reads NAGVMQNPRHLVRRRGQEARLRCSPMKGHSHVYWYRQLPEEGLKFMVYLQKENIIDESGMPKERFSAEFPKEGPSILRIQQVVRGDSAAYFCASSPLGETKSNYGYTFGSGTRLTVV.

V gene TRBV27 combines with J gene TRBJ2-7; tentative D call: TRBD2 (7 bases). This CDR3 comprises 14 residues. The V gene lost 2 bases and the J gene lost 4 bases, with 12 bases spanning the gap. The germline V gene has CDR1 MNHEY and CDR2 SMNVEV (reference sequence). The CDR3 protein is CASSLRGGKYEQYF. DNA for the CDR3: TGTGCCAGCAGTTTAAGGGGGGGAAAGTACGAGCAGTACTTC.

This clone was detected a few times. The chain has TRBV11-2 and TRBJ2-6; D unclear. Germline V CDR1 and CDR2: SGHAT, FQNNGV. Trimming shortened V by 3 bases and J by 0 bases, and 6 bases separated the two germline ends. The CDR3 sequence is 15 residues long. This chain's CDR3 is CASSLQVSGANVLTF. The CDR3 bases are TGTGCCAGCAGCTTGCAGGTCTCTGGGGCCAACGTCCTGACTTTC.

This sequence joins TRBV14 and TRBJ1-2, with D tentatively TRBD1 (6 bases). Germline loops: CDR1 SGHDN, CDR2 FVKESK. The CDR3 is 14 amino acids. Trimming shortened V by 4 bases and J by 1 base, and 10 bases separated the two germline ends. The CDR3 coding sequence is TGTGCCAGCAGCCTCCACAGGGTTAACTATGGCTACACCTTC. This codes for CASSLHRVNYGYTF.

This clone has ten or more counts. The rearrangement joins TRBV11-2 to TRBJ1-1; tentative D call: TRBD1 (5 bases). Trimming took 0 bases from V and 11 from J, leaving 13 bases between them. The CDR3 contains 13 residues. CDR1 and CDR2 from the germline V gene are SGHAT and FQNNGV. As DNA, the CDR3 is TGTGCCAGCAGCTTAGATACAGGCCTCACGGCTTTCTTT. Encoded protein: CASSLDTGLTAFF.